The clone carrying this TCR beta chain was recorded a few times. Its matching antigen is unknown. Use of 60 Vbeta and 13 Jbeta primers characterized the PCR. Profiling relied on immunoSEQ multiplex PCR, and the TCRdb table lists in-frame clones only, not all of them. The table records 150,000 to 200,000 clones, over 65% of them present only once. This sample is drawn from a study of cytomegalovirus exposure and HLA in healthy donors. Whole-study context: Assignment to the Caucasian-associated ancestry cluster applied to more than 75% of the approximately 400 genotyped donors. Whole-study findings and limits: Highly shared sequence variants in one cluster were likely a sequencing artifact. Through in vitro validation, three CMV-associated chains were shown to be specific for CMV antigens.

Each donor was nominally healthy when sampled (though unrecorded immune exposures were likely). CDR1 and CDR2 from the germline V gene are SGHNT and YYREEE (reference sequence). The CDR3 is 13 amino acids. Trimming took 9 bases from V and 1 from J, leaving 13 bases between them. Source material: PBMCs. The receptor's source is a woman aged 30 to 39 in good health and CMV-seropositive. The chain joins TRBV5-4 to TRBJ1-2, with a possible D match to TRBD1 (6 bases). CDR3 amino acids: CATGEGVNYGYTF. The CDR3 DNA reads TGTGCCACGGGTGAGGGGGTTAACTATGGCTACACCTTC.